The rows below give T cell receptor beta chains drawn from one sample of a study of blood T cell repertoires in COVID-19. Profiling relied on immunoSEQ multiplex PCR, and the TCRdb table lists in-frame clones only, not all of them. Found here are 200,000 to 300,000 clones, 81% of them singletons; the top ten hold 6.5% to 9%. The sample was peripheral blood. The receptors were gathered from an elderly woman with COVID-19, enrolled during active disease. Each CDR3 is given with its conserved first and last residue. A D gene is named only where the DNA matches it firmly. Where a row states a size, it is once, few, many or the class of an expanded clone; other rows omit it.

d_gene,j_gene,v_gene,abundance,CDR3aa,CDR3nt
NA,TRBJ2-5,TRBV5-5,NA,CASSFGTMYQETQYF,TGTGCCAGCAGCTTCGGGACAATGTACCAAGAGACCCAGTACTTC
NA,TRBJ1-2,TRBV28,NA,CASSLSRGSGYTF,TGTGCCAGCAGTTTAAGCAGGGGTTCTGGCTACACCTTC
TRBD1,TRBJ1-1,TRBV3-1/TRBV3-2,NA,CASSHPLAGGGAEAFF,TGTGCCAGCAGCCACCCCTTAGCAGGGGGCGGCGCTGAAGCTTTCTTT
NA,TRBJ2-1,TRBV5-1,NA,CASSLSPGENNEQFF,TGCGCCAGCAGCTTGTCACCGGGAGAAAACAATGAGCAGTTCTTC
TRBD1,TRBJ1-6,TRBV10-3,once,CAISEGQGVSPLHF,TGTGCCATCAGTGAGGGGCAGGGGGTTTCACCCCTCCACTTT
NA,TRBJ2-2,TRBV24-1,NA,CATSGPLHTGELFF,TGTGCCACCAGTGGGCCCCTTCACACCGGGGAGCTGTTTTTT
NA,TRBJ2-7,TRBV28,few,CASSLGGSYEQYF,TGTGCCAGCAGTTTAGGCGGATCCTACGAGCAGTACTTC
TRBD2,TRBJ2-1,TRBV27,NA,CASSLAGLAGYYNEQFF,TGTGCCAGCAGTTTAGCAGGACTAGCGGGATACTACAATGAGCAGTTCTTC
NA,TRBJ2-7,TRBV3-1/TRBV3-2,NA,CASSQGGPEQYF,TGTGCCAGCAGCCAAGGAGGGCCCGAGCAGTACTTC
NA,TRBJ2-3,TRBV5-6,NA,CASSSYSTDTQYF,TGTGCCAGCAGCTCCTATAGCACAGATACGCAGTATTTT
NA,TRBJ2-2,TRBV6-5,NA,CASRRGLRNTGELFF,TGTGCCAGCAGAAGAGGCCTTAGAAACACCGGGGAGCTGTTTTTT
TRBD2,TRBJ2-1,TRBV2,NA,CASSMGLAGTGVNEQFF,TGTGCCAGCAGTATGGGACTAGCGGGAACCGGGGTCAATGAGCAGTTCTTC
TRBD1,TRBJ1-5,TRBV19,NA,CASSIGDRGFNQPQHF,TGTGCCAGTAGTATAGGGGACAGGGGTTTCAATCAGCCCCAGCATTTT
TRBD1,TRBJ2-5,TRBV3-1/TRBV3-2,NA,CASSDWTGDAQYF,TGTGCCAGCAGCGACTGGACAGGGGACGCCCAGTACTTC
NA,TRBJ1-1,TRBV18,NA,CASSRAGPTNTEAFF,TGTGCCAGCTCACGAGCGGGACCGACGAACACTGAAGCTTTCTTT
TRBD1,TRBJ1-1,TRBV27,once,CASSYQAVQGSTEAFF,TGTGCCAGCAGTTACCAGGCGGTACAGGGGAGCACTGAAGCTTTCTTT
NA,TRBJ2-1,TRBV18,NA,CASSPLGRVGEQFF,TGTGCCAGCTCACCACTAGGGCGGGTGGGTGAGCAGTTCTTC
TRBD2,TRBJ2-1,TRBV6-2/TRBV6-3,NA,CASSPRGGPNEQFF,TGTGCCAGCAGTCCCCGGGGGGGCCCGAATGAGCAGTTCTTC
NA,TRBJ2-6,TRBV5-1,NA,CASSRLDGTSNSGANVLTF,TGCGCCAGCAGCCGGCTGGACGGAACTAGCAACTCTGGGGCCAACGTCCTGACTTTC
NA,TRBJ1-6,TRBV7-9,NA,CASSPEVVSPLHF,TGTGCCAGCAGCCCCGAGGTAGTTTCACCCCTCCACTTT
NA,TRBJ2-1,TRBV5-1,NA,CASSTGGNEQFF,TGCGCCAGCAGCACTGGAGGTAATGAGCAGTTCTTC
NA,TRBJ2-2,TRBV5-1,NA,CASSSTGPNTGELFF,TGCGCCAGCAGCTCGACAGGTCCGAACACCGGGGAGCTGTTTTTT
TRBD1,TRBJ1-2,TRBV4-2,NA,CASSQDLTGEVGYTF,TGTGCCAGCAGCCAAGATCTGACAGGGGAGGTTGGCTACACCTTC
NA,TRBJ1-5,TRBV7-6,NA,CASSPETASVSNQPQHF,TGTGCCAGCAGCCCAGAGACAGCCAGCGTTTCGAATCAGCCCCAGCATTTT
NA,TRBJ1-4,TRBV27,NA,CASSLYSYGKAGTNEKLFF,TGTGCCAGCAGTCTCTATTCGTACGGGAAGGCGGGCACTAATGAAAAACTGTTTTTT
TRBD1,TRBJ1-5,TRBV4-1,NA,CASSHERGDRGDNQPQHF,TGCGCCAGCAGCCACGAAAGGGGGGACAGGGGAGACAATCAGCCCCAGCATTTT
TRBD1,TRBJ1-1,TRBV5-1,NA,CASSSGTGSTEAFF,TGCGCCAGCAGCTCTGGGACAGGATCCACTGAAGCTTTCTTT
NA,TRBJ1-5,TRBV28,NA,CASSLGGSSSNQPQHF,TGTGCCAGCAGTTTAGGGGGCAGCTCTAGCAATCAGCCCCAGCATTTT
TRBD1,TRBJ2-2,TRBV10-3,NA,CAISAPGQKNTGELFF,TGTGCCATCAGTGCTCCGGGACAGAAAAACACCGGGGAGCTGTTTTTT
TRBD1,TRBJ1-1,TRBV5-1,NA,CASTSLPGQVNTEAFF,TGCGCCAGCACCTCACTACCGGGACAGGTAAACACTGAAGCTTTCTTT
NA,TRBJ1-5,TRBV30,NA,CAWSVGRGNNQPQHF,TGTGCCTGGAGTGTAGGCAGGGGCAACAATCAGCCCCAGCATTTT
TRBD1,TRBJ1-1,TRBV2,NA,CASVKQGQGDTEAFF,TGTGCCAGCGTGAAACAGGGCCAGGGGGACACTGAAGCTTTCTTT
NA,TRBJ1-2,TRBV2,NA,CASSEDIGGYTF,TGTGCCAGCAGTGAGGACATAGGAGGCTACACCTTC
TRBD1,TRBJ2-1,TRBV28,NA,CASSWTGGTNEQFF,TGTGCCAGCAGTTGGACAGGGGGCACGAATGAGCAGTTCTTC
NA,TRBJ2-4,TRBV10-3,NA,CAISGVAKNIQYF,TGTGCCATCAGTGGAGTAGCCAAAAACATTCAGTACTTC
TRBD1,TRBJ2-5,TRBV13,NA,CASSPNPTGWRETQYF,TGTGCCAGCAGCCCAAACCCGACAGGGTGGAGGGAGACCCAGTACTTC
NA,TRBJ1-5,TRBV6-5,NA,CASRGRGNQPQHF,TGTGCCAGCAGGGGGCGAGGCAATCAGCCCCAGCATTTT
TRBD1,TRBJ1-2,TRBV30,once,CAWSVSSGGNYGYTF,TGTGCCTGGAGTGTATCGTCAGGGGGTAACTATGGCTACACCTTC
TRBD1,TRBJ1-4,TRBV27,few,CASSSGQGREKLFF,TGTGCCAGCAGTTCAGGACAGGGACGTGAAAAACTGTTTTTT
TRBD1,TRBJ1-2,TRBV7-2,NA,CASSLGGTAANYGYTF,TGTGCCAGCAGCTTAGGGGGGACAGCGGCTAACTATGGCTACACCTTC
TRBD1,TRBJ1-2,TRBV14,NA,CASSPGQGNSVGYTF,TGTGCCAGCAGCCCCGGACAGGGGAATTCGGTTGGCTACACCTTC
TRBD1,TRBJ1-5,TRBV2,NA,CASGPDRAGNQPQHF,TGTGCCAGCGGTCCGGACAGGGCAGGCAATCAGCCCCAGCATTTT
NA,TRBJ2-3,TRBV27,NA,CASSFRATDTQYF,TGTGCCAGCAGTTTCAGAGCGACAGATACGCAGTATTTT
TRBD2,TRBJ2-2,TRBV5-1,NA,CASSLEGLAGFELFF,TGCGCCAGCAGCTTGGAGGGACTAGCGGGGTTTGAGCTGTTTTTT
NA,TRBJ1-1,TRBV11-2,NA,CASSFYSGYVEAFF,TGTGCCAGCAGCTTTTATTCAGGCTATGTTGAAGCTTTCTTT
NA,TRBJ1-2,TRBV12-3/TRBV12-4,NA,CASSLSGAGGYTF,TGTGCCAGCAGTTTATCAGGGGCTGGAGGCTACACCTTC
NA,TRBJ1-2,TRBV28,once,CASSLIAAAGRSGYTF,TGTGCCAGCAGTTTAATCGCGGCCGCGGGCCGTAGTGGCTACACCTTC
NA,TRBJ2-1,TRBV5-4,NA,CASSYLANHNEQFF,TGTGCCAGCAGCTATCTAGCGAACCACAATGAGCAGTTCTTC
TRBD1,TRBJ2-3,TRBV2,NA,CASRAGTATDTQYF,TGTGCCAGCAGAGCCGGGACAGCCACAGATACGCAGTATTTT
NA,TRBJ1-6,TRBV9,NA,CASSPQGGDYNSPLHF,TGTGCCAGCAGCCCTCAAGGGGGGGATTATAATTCACCCCTCCACTTT
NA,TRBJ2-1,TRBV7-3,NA,CASSLGSREQFF,TGTGCCAGCAGCTTAGGTTCGAGGGAGCAGTTCTTC
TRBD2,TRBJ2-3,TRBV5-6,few,CASSSGTSRFHTQYF,TGTGCCAGCAGTTCCGGGACTAGCAGGTTTCATACGCAGTATTTT
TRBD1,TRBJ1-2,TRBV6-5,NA,CASSSGQAYGYTF,TGTGCCAGCAGTTCGGGACAGGCATATGGCTACACCTTC